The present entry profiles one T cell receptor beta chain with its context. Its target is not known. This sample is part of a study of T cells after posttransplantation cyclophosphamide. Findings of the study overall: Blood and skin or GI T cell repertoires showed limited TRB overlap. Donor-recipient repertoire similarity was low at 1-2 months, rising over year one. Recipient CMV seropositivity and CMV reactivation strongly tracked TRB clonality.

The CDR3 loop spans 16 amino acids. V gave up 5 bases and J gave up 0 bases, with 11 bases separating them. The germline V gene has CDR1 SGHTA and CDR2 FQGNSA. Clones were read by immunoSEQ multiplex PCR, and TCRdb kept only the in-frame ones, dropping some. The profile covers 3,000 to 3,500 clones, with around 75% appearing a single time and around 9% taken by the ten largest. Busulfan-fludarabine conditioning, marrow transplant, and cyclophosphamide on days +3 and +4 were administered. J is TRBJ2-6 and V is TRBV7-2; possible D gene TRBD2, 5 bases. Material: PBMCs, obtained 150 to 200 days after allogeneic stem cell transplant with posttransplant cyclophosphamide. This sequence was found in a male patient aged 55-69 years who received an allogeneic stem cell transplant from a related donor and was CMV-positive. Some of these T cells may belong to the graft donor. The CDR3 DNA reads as TGTGCCAGCAGCCCGGGGAACCCCTCTGGGGCCAACGTCCTGACTTTC. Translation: CASSPGNPSGANVLTF. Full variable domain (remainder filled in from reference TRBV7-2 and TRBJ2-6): GAGVSQSPSNKVTEKGKDVELRCDPISGHTALYWYRQSLGQGLEFLIYFQGNSAPDKSGLPSDRFSAERTGGSVSTLTIQRTQQEDSAVYLCASSPGNPSGANVLTFGAGSRLTVL.